This T cell receptor (beta chain) was recorded in a study of blood T cell repertoires in COVID-19. Study-wide background: COVID-19 samples collected from the United States, Italy and Spain covered acute and convalescent phases.

Study processing details: It was from reference gene primer amplification that nucleated cell counts were estimated. Sequenced by immunoSEQ multiplex PCR; TCRdb stores in-frame clones only, minus some. The V and J calls and clone size were taken over from that table, and D and trimming were inferred from the DNA. Among about 110,000 clones listed, approximately 79% were seen once. Germline CDR1 reads SGHTA; CDR2 reads FQGNSA. The CDR3 sequence is 17 residues long. V trimming: 1 base; J trimming: 5 bases; junction bases outside the gene matches: 10. The source material was peripheral blood. This rearrangement joins TRBV7-2 to TRBJ2-3; 9 nucleotides match TRBD2. The TCR sequence derives from a man between 65 and 79 years old with active or convalescent COVID-19. CDR3 in amino acids: CASSLGLGGGAIDTQYF. CDR3 sequence (DNA): TGTGCCAGCAGCTTAGGTCTCGGCGGGGGGGCCATAGATACGCAGTATTTT.